Listed below are T cell receptor beta chains from one sample, sequenced in a study of blood T cell repertoires in COVID-19. Clones were sequenced by immunoSEQ multiplex PCR, and TCRdb holds only the in-frame ones, with some missing. The sample carries 25,000 to 35,000 clones, about 80% recorded once. The sample was peripheral blood. These receptors were obtained from a woman aged 80 or over with acute or convalescent COVID-19. CDR3s include the opening cysteine and the closing phenylalanine or tryptophan. The D gene is left open where the match is weak. Some rows have no size entry. The others give once, few or many, or a class for an expanded clone.

>TRBD2|once|TRBV3-1/TRBV3-2|TRBJ2-5
CASSQTRTSGETQYF
TGTGCCAGCAGCCAAACTCGGACTAGTGGGGAGACCCAGTACTTC
>NA|NA|TRBV27|TRBJ1-2
CASSPLGANYGYTF
TGTGCCAGCAGTCCCCTAGGTGCTAACTATGGCTACACCTTC
>NA|once|TRBV28|TRBJ2-7
CASMIRGRMGEQYF
TGTGCCAGCATGATCAGGGGACGAATGGGGGAGCAGTACTTC
>NA|NA|TRBV10-3|TRBJ2-7
CAIRIRQEVEQYF
TGTGCCATCAGAATCAGACAGGAAGTCGAGCAGTACTTC
>NA|NA|TRBV7-9|TRBJ1-2
CASSHGEPGNYGYTF
TGTGCCAGCAGCCATGGGGAGCCGGGGAACTATGGCTACACCTTC
>TRBD2|NA|TRBV7-2|TRBJ2-7
CASSNGVAGGSLYEQYF
TGTGCCAGCAGCAACGGAGTAGCGGGAGGGTCCCTCTACGAGCAGTACTTC
>TRBD2|NA|TRBV9|TRBJ2-5
CASSVGRLAGDQETQYF
TGTGCCAGCAGCGTAGGACGACTAGCGGGGGACCAAGAGACCCAGTACTTC
>TRBD1|NA|TRBV7-9|TRBJ2-3
CAGEGQTGALDTQYF
TGTGCCGGTGAGGGGCAGACAGGGGCTCTTGATACGCAGTATTTT
>NA|NA|TRBV6-6|TRBJ2-2
CASSFGQFTGELFF
TGTGCCAGCAGTTTCGGACAGTTCACCGGGGAGCTGTTTTTT
>TRBD1|NA|TRBV2|TRBJ1-1
CASSEGPGQGEAFF
TGTGCCAGCAGTGAAGGACCGGGACAGGGGGAAGCTTTCTTT
>NA|NA|TRBV5-1|TRBJ2-1
CASSLEIIRQGVNEQFF
TGCGCCAGCAGCTTAGAGATCATAAGGCAGGGTGTTAATGAGCAGTTCTTC
>NA|few|TRBV21-1|TRBJ2-7
CASSASGTGGSYEQYF
TGTGCCAGCAGCGCCTCCGGGACAGGGGGCTCCTACGAGCAGTACTTC
>TRBD2|NA|TRBV6-5|TRBJ2-3
CASTTSGGTDTQYF
TGTGCCAGCACAACTAGCGGGGGCACAGATACGCAGTATTTT
>TRBD2|NA|TRBV11-2|TRBJ2-3
CASSLVGLAGVGTDTQYF
TGTGCCAGCAGCTTAGTCGGACTAGCGGGAGTCGGGACAGATACGCAGTATTTT
>NA|NA|TRBV13|TRBJ2-2
CASRGSGQGYTGELFF
TGTGCCAGCAGGGGTAGCGGTCAAGGGTACACCGGGGAGCTGTTTTTT
>NA|NA|TRBV7-2|TRBJ1-6
CASTLDRYNSPLHF
TGTGCCAGCACCTTAGACAGATATAATTCACCCCTCCACTTT
>NA|NA|TRBV28|TRBJ1-3
CASSRRAGNTIYF
TGTGCCAGCAGCCGCCGAGCTGGAAACACCATATATTTT
>NA|NA|TRBV5-5|TRBJ1-4
CASSPGRTEGEKLFF
TGTGCCAGCAGCCCTGGGCGGACAGAGGGGGAAAAACTGTTTTTT
>TRBD1|NA|TRBV19|TRBJ1-3
CASSRIRTGGNTIYF
TGTGCCAGTAGTAGAATCCGGACAGGTGGAAACACCATATATTTT
>TRBD2|NA|TRBV7-6|TRBJ2-7
CASSRTSGSNYEQYF
TGTGCCAGCAGCCGGACTAGCGGGTCGAACTACGAGCAGTACTTC
>TRBD1|NA|TRBV6-5|TRBJ2-5
CASSSGQGGKTQYF
TGTGCCAGCAGTTCGGGACAGGGGGGAAAGACCCAGTACTTC
>NA|NA|TRBV27|TRBJ1-6
CASRESGLNSPLHF
TGTGCCAGCAGAGAATCCGGACTAAATTCACCCCTCCACTTT
>NA|NA|TRBV10-1|TRBJ2-3
CASSESVPDTQYF
TGCGCCAGCAGTGAATCGGTTCCAGATACGCAGTATTTT
>TRBD2|NA|TRBV5-8|TRBJ2-1
CASSEGLAGGWNEQFF
TGTGCCAGCAGCGAGGGACTAGCGGGAGGCTGGAATGAGCAGTTCTTC
>TRBD2|NA|TRBV5-1|TRBJ2-7
CASSLEGLVLSYEQYF
TGCGCCAGCAGCTTGGAGGGACTAGTCCTCTCGTACGAGCAGTACTTC
>NA|NA|TRBV27|TRBJ1-5
CASSPATPQGPYLNQPQHF
TGTGCCAGCAGTCCCGCTACCCCACAGGGACCCTACCTCAATCAGCCCCAGCATTTT
>NA|NA|TRBV28|TRBJ1-4
CASSLLTGGNEKLFF
TGTGCCAGCAGTTTACTGACAGGAGGCAATGAAAAACTGTTTTTT
>NA|NA|TRBV10-2|TRBJ1-5
CASSESGGRQPQHF
TGCGCCAGCAGTGAGTCCGGGGGGCGTCAGCCCCAGCATTTT
>NA|once|TRBV6-2/TRBV6-3|TRBJ1-2
CASSYVGGYGYTF
TGTGCCAGCAGTTACGTGGGAGGATATGGCTACACCTTC
>NA|NA|TRBV9|TRBJ2-1
CASSVQDNYNEQFF
TGTGCCAGCAGCGTACAGGACAACTACAATGAGCAGTTCTTC
>NA|NA|TRBV5-1|TRBJ2-5
CASSLTGHLEETQYF
TGCGCCAGCAGCTTAACGGGACATTTGGAAGAGACCCAGTACTTC
>NA|NA|TRBV10-1|TRBJ2-7
CASSESQGGHEQYF
TGCGCCAGCAGTGAGTCCCAGGGAGGTCACGAGCAGTACTTC
>NA|NA|TRBV10-3|TRBJ2-1
CAISVGWGEAAYNEQFF
TGTGCCATCAGTGTGGGTTGGGGGGAGGCCGCCTACAATGAGCAGTTCTTC
>NA|NA|TRBV3-1/TRBV3-2|TRBJ2-5
CASSHSASPETQYF
TGTGCCAGCAGCCACTCCGCTAGCCCGGAGACCCAGTACTTC
>TRBD1|NA|TRBV19|TRBJ2-2
CASRDRPNTGELFF
TGTGCCAGCCGGGACAGACCGAACACCGGGGAGCTGTTTTTT
>TRBD1|NA|TRBV4-1|TRBJ2-7
CASSLGTGGTYEQYF
TGCGCCAGCAGCCTCGGGACAGGGGGAACCTACGAGCAGTACTTC
>NA|NA|TRBV11-1|TRBJ2-7
CASSTYSGNEQYF
TGTGCCAGCAGCACGTATTCAGGGAACGAGCAGTACTTC
>TRBD1|once|TRBV12-5|TRBJ1-5
CASGLVPDRVGQPQHF
TGTGCTAGTGGTTTGGTACCGGACAGGGTCGGTCAGCCCCAGCATTTT
>NA|NA|TRBV5-1|TRBJ1-1
CASSSHHRVGAGEAFF
TGCGCCAGCAGCTCACACCACAGGGTAGGCGCGGGCGAAGCTTTCTTT
>NA|once|TRBV25-1|TRBJ1-2
CASSPTPQMNGYTF
TGTGCCAGCAGTCCAACCCCACAGATGAATGGCTACACCTTC
>NA|NA|TRBV6-2/TRBV6-3|TRBJ2-2
CASSYSDSPPVFHGELFF
TGTGCCAGCAGTTACTCGGACTCCCCCCCGGTGTTTCACGGGGAGCTGTTTTTT
>TRBD1|NA|TRBV7-9|TRBJ2-2
CASRLRDRVVTGELFF
TGTGCCAGCAGGTTACGGGACAGGGTCGTAACCGGGGAGCTGTTTTTT
>TRBD1|NA|TRBV2|TRBJ2-3
CASSNGQGDTDTQYF
TGTGCCAGCAGCAATGGACAGGGGGATACAGATACGCAGTATTTT
>NA|NA|TRBV2|TRBJ1-3
CASIIGGSGNTIYF
TGTGCCAGCATTATCGGGGGTTCTGGAAACACCATATATTTT
>NA|NA|TRBV5-1|TRBJ1-6
CASSLGGDGSPLHF
TGCGCCAGCAGCTTAGGAGGGGACGGTTCACCCCTCCACTTT
>NA|NA|TRBV4-1|TRBJ2-7
CASSQDGADYEQYF
TGCGCCAGCAGCCAAGATGGGGCGGACTACGAGCAGTACTTC
>TRBD1|NA|TRBV5-1|TRBJ2-3
CASSGQGPHTQYF
TGCGCCAGCAGTGGACAGGGGCCGCATACGCAGTATTTT
>TRBD2|NA|TRBV9|TRBJ2-2
CASSGGLVSTGELFF
TGTGCCAGCAGCGGGGGACTAGTGTCCACCGGGGAGCTGTTTTTT
>TRBD2|NA|TRBV7-8|TRBJ2-1
CASSLLGTRVYNEQFF
TGTGCCAGCAGCTTACTGGGGACTAGGGTCTACAATGAGCAGTTCTTC
>NA|NA|TRBV27|TRBJ2-7
CASSSQPSVSSYEQYF
TGTGCCAGCAGTTCCCAGCCTAGCGTTAGCTCCTACGAGCAGTACTTC
>TRBD2|NA|TRBV4-1|TRBJ2-3
CASSQEKTSGAQGTQYF
TGCGCCAGCAGCCAAGAGAAGACTAGCGGGGCCCAGGGTACGCAGTATTTT
>NA|NA|TRBV5-1|TRBJ2-3
CASSFMTDTQYF
TGCGCCAGCAGCTTTATGACAGATACGCAGTATTTT
>NA|few|TRBV14|TRBJ2-7
CASSPRRGNRPYEQYF
TGTGCCAGCAGCCCGAGGCGCGGGAACCGACCCTACGAGCAGTACTTC
>NA|NA|TRBV7-9|TRBJ2-5
CASSSGDPYQETQYF
TGTGCCAGCAGTTCAGGGGACCCCTACCAAGAGACCCAGTACTTC
>TRBD1|NA|TRBV11-2|TRBJ2-5
CASSLQGQETQYF
TGTGCCAGCAGCCTACAGGGGCAAGAGACCCAGTACTTC
>NA|NA|TRBV10-1|TRBJ1-1
CASSELVNTEAFF
TGCGCCAGCAGTGAACTCGTGAACACTGAAGCTTTCTTT
>NA|NA|TRBV7-9|TRBJ2-5
CASSPWGGAEETQYF
TGTGCCAGCAGCCCGTGGGGGGGGGCGGAAGAGACCCAGTACTTC
>NA|NA|TRBV5-1|TRBJ2-1
CASSLLPPGGSSYNEQFF
TGCGCCAGCAGCTTGCTCCCTCCCGGGGGAAGCTCCTACAATGAGCAGTTCTTC
>NA|NA|TRBV2|TRBJ2-3
CASSPLRTSTDTQYF
TGTGCCAGCAGCCCTTTGCGGACTAGCACAGATACGCAGTATTTT
>NA|NA|TRBV7-2|TRBJ2-2
CASRPTPRYGELFF
TGTGCCAGCAGACCGACACCGAGATACGGGGAGCTGTTTTTT